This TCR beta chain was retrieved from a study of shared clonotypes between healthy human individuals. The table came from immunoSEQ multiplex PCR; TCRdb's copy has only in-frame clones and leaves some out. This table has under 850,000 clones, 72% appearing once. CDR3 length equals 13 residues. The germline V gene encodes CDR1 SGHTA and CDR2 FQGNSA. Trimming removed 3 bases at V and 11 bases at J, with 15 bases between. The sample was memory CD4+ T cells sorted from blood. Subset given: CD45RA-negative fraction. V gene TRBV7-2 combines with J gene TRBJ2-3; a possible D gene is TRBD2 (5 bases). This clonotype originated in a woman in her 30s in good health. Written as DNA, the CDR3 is TGTGCCAGCAGCTTGGCTCCTGCAGGAGGGCAGTATTTT. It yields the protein CASSLAPAGGQYF.